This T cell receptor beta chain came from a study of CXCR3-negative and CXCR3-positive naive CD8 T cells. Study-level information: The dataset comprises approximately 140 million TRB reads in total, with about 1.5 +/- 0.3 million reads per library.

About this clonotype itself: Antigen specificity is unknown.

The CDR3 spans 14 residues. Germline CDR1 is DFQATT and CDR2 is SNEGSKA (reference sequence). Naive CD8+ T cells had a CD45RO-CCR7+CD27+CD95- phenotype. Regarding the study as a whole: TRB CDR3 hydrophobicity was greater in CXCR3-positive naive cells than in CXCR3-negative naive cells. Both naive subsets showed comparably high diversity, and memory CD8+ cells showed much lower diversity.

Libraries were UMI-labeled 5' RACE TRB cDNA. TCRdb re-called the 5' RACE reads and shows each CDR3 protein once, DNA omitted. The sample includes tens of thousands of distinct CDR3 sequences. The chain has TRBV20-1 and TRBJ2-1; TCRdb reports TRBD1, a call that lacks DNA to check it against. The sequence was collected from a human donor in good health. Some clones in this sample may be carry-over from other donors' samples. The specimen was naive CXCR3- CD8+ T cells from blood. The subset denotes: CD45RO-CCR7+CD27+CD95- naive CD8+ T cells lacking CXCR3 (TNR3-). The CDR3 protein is CSARRRYDYNEQFF.